Listed below are T cell receptor beta chains from one sample, sequenced in a study. From the 5' RACE reads, TCRdb called clonotypes with MiXCR, one entry per CDR3 protein. Here the sample spans about 9,100 distinct CDR3 sequences, 60% being singletons. Sequenced material: tumor-infiltrating memory CD4+ T cells sorted from the breast tumor. Receptors originate from a female donor with breast cancer. Both conserved end residues are part of each CDR3. D genes are given only for firm matches. Some rows have no size entry. The others give once, few or many, or a class for an expanded clone.

CDR3nt | CDR3aa | j_gene | d_gene | v_gene | abundance
TGCGCCAGCAGCTCGACAGGGGAACCAACTAATGAAAAACTGTTTTTT | CASSSTGEPTNEKLFF | TRBJ1-4 | TRBD1 | TRBV5-1 | NA
TGTGCCAGCAGTGTAGGAGATGAGCAGTTCTTC | CASSVGDEQFF | TRBJ2-1 | NA | TRBV12-3/TRBV12-4 | once
TGTGCCAGCAGTTTCCTGAGTCAGCCCCAGCATTTT | CASSFLSQPQHF | TRBJ1-5 | NA | TRBV12-3/TRBV12-4 | NA
TGCAGCGTTGAAGAGACCCCTAACTATGGCTACACCTTC | CSVEETPNYGYTF | TRBJ1-2 | NA | TRBV29-1 | NA
TGTGCCAGCAGTTTAAACCCCGGGCTGCGGGAGCGGAAAGATACGCAGTATTTT | CASSLNPGLRERKDTQYF | TRBJ2-3 | TRBD2 | TRBV28 | few
TGCGCCAGCAGCCATCCCGGACTAGCGGGAGGGCCTAATAAAAATGAGCAGCTCTTC | CASSHPGLAGGPNKNEQLF | TRBJ2-1 | TRBD2 | TRBV4-1 | once
TGTGCCAGCTCACCGGGGTTTAGCTCCTACGAGCAGTACTTC | CASSPGFSSYEQYF | TRBJ2-7 | NA | TRBV18 | NA
TGTGCCAGCAGGCCGACAGGGAGGAATAATTCACCCCTCCACTTT | CASRPTGRNNSPLHF | TRBJ1-6 | TRBD1 | TRBV12-3/TRBV12-4 | NA
TGTGCCAGCAGCGAAGTCACTAATTCACCCCTCCACTTT | CASSEVTNSPLHF | TRBJ1-6 | NA | TRBV9 | NA
TGCGCCAGCAGCCATGGACAGGGGGCGCGTACTGAAGCTTTCTTT | CASSHGQGARTEAFF | TRBJ1-1 | TRBD1 | TRBV4-1 | NA
TGTGCCAGCAGTTACGGGACTAGCAGCTCTGGGGCCAACGTCCTGACTTTC | CASSYGTSSSGANVLTF | TRBJ2-6 | TRBD2 | TRBV6-2/TRBV6-3 | NA
TGTGCCAGCAGTGACTCCCCAGCTAGCGGGAATGAGCAGTTCTTC | CASSDSPASGNEQFF | TRBJ2-1 | TRBD2 | TRBV6-4 | NA
TGTGCCAGCAGACCCGGACAGGGAAGTCAGCCCCAGCATTTT | CASRPGQGSQPQHF | TRBJ1-5 | TRBD1 | TRBV12-3/TRBV12-4 | NA
TGCGCCAGCAGGAGCAAGGCAGGCTTGGATCAGCCCCAGCATTTT | CASRSKAGLDQPQHF | TRBJ1-5 | NA | TRBV5-1 | NA
TGCGCCAGCACACCCCAGTACCAAGAGACCCAGTACTTC | CASTPQYQETQYF | TRBJ2-5 | NA | TRBV5-1 | NA
TGCAGTGCCACAGGGTTGAGGGCGGGATACGAGCAGTACTTC | CSATGLRAGYEQYF | TRBJ2-7 | NA | TRBV20-1 | NA
TGTGCCAGCAGCCAAGCGGGCGGAGTCTATGGCTACACCTTC | CASSQAGGVYGYTF | TRBJ1-2 | NA | TRBV7-2 | few
TGTGCCAGCAGTAGGATTAGCGGGAGCTACGAGCAGTACTTC | CASSRISGSYEQYF | TRBJ2-7 | TRBD2 | TRBV27 | NA
TGCAGTGTTTGGGCCCCTACTGGAAACACCATATATTTT | CSVWAPTGNTIYF | TRBJ1-3 | NA | TRBV20-1 | few
TGTGCCATCAGGAGACAGGACAGGGAGGCTAACACTGAAGCTTTCTTT | CAIRRQDREANTEAFF | TRBJ1-1 | TRBD1 | TRBV10-3 | NA
TGTGCCAGCACCCCCGGCCGGGAGGGCCGGTATGAGCAGTTCTTC | CASTPGREGRYEQFF | TRBJ2-1 | TRBD2 | TRBV12-3/TRBV12-4 | NA
TGTGCCAGCAGTTTGGGCGTTGCGACAGATACGCAGTATTTT | CASSLGVATDTQYF | TRBJ2-3 | NA | TRBV6-6 | NA
TGTGCCAGCAGCCCGGGACTAGCGGGAGTAAGGGTCAACGAGCAGTACTTC | CASSPGLAGVRVNEQYF | TRBJ2-7 | TRBD2 | TRBV5-4 | NA
TGTGCCAGCAGCTTAGATGCGGGTGACGAGCAGTACTTC | CASSLDAGDEQYF | TRBJ2-7 | NA | TRBV7-9 | NA
TGTGCCAGCAGCGCAGAACAGGGTGCAGACATTCAGTACTTC | CASSAEQGADIQYF | TRBJ2-4 | NA | TRBV9 | NA
TGTGCCAGCAACGACCAGGGGGCTAACTATGGCTACACCTTC | CASNDQGANYGYTF | TRBJ1-2 | TRBD1 | TRBV6-2/TRBV6-3 | NA